This T cell receptor beta chain was identified in a study of shared clonotypes between healthy human individuals. This clone showed up many times. V gave up 3 bases and J gave up 4 bases, with 15 bases separating them. Germline V gives CDR1 MDHEN, CDR2 SYDVKM. CDR3 length: 15 residues. Clones were read by immunoSEQ multiplex PCR, and TCRdb kept only the in-frame ones, dropping some. The data show about 460,000 clones, 70% to 80% seen once. Sample: PBMCs. The chain couples TRBV28 to TRBJ2-5; the D is unclear. The TCR comes from a woman in her forties in good health. Some clones in this sample may be carry-over from other donors' samples. CDR3 coding DNA: TGTGCCAGCAGTTTTAACAGAGGCCGCGGAGAGACCCAGTACTTC. Amino acid sequence: CASSFNRGRGETQYF.